Sequencing of this TCR beta chain was carried out in a study of CD8+ T cells in alopecia areata listed by TCRdb under 2018. For the wider study: The treated patients, all with moderate-to-severe alopecia areata, were enrolled in an open-label pilot trial of oral tofacitinib given at 5 to 10 mg twice daily. Tofacitinib was given for 6 to 18 months, followed by 6 months of follow-up off drug to assess delayed response and recurrence. For the treated patients, the SALT score, which quantifies what percentage of scalp surface area is affected, served as the measure of disease severity. In both human patients and the C3H/HeJ mouse model, the study applied high-throughput TCRbeta sequencing to look at T cell clonal expansion in alopecia areata. Human TCRbeta sequencing covered scalp tissue and sorted CD4+ and CD8+ peripheral blood T cells from patchy and totalis/universalis alopecia areata patients and healthy controls. Patients on tofacitinib were biopsied at baseline and after 4 and 24 weeks of treatment, and several of the patients also had a later scalp biopsy. Scalp clonality was compared across normal scalp (n=4), patchy alopecia areata scalp (n=8), and alopecia totalis/universalis scalp (n=8). RNA came from the PAXgene miRNA kit for fixed scalp, the miRNeasy kit for PBMCs, and the RNeasy kit for mouse skin. TCRbeta CDR3 regions were amplified by immunoSEQ multiplex PCR with 35 Vbeta forward and 13 Jbeta reverse primers.

On the study overall, not on this receptor specifically: Because the treated cohort was small and had just a single nonresponder, larger studies are needed to establish links between baseline CD8+ expansion and response. Many expanded lesional clones persisted in scalp and blood during tofacitinib treatment, which may partly explain relapse after stopping treatment. Compared with mice, TCR sequences shared between patients were less clear, possibly partly because of HLA diversity across the patient population. Tofacitinib significantly decreased scalp clonality and the number of expanded CD8+ clones among the top 100 scalp clones. Compared with normal scalp, lesional scalp had higher clonality and more expanded CD8+ clones, particularly in alopecia totalis/universalis, a pattern that suggests antigenic drive. Unlike mouse skin, which is dominated by gammadelta T cells, normal human skin has resident alphabeta T cells that are also sequenced, and this complicates analysis of the scalp TCR repertoire.

This clone has a handful of counts. Which antigen it targets is not known. Qualities for individual bases were not recorded, and no much larger clone is one base off. CDR1 and CDR2, looked up from the germline V gene, are MDHEN and SYDVKM. The CDR3 measures 15 amino acids from cysteine to phenylalanine. Only the CDR3 region is kept as DNA, spanning 45 bases read in frame from base 1. From V the trimming removes 6 bases and from J it removes 5 bases, while the gene matches leave 11 bases of the junction unaccounted for. Receptor amplification or capture employed the immunoSEQ multiplex PCR assay. RNA was extracted from all samples and reverse transcribed into cDNA as template for TCR sequencing. First-strand cDNA was synthesized using SuperScript III with a 2:1 mix of oligo-dT and random hexamers. Amplification bias was assessed with a synthetic immune receptor repertoire, and residual bias was removed computationally. Turning to the authors' computational methods: Raw reads were preprocessed to remove errors, and CDR3 was defined by IMGT conventions from the conserved cysteine to phenylalanine. Clonality was calculated as 1 minus Shannon entropy normalized by log2 of the number of productive unique TCRs. Whether each scalp clone was CD4 or CD8 was inferred by checking scalp TCRbeta sequences against the CD4 and CD8 repertoires from sorted blood. TCRdb holds this immuneACCESS table with in-frame rearrangements only. Some clones are missing; in checked studies, unresolved V genes explain under half, and the rest has no known cause. V and J calls and clone size are copied from that table; D and trimming were computed from the DNA. A total of approximately 280,000 clones appear in this sample, nearly 60% of them only once. The ten largest clones add up to around 1.8% of the sample.

Sample time point, as interpreted from the label and publication: less than 30 weeks on oral tofacitinib. The treatment or condition label on this specimen signifies: oral pan-JAK inhibitor, 5-10 mg twice daily. Peripheral blood and lesional scalp punch biopsies were obtained from patients with alopecia areata. After PBMCs were isolated by density centrifugation and stained for CD3, CD4 and CD8, a FACSAria was used to sort CD4+ and CD8+ T cells. The sequence is built from TRBV28 and TRBJ2-5, and TRBD1 aligns with 8 junction nucleotides. The source material was CD4+ T cells sorted from blood, sampled at week 24, from a patient treated with tofacitinib. This receptor was obtained from a human donor with alopecia areata. CDR3 protein: CASSPRTGPGETQYF. The DNA reads as follows: TGTGCCAGCAGCCCCAGGACAGGGCCAGGGGAGACCCAGTACTTC. When the CDR3 is completed using the reference TRBV28 and TRBJ2-5 genes on either side, the full variable domain is DVKVTQSSRYLVKRTGEKVFLECVQDMDHENMFWYRQDPGLGLRLIYFSYDVKMKEKGDIPEGYSVSREKKERFSLILESASTNQTSMYLCASSPRTGPGETQYFGPGTRLLVL.